This T cell receptor (beta chain) was retrieved from a study of T cell responses to AZD1222 COVID-19 vaccine. Findings and caveats of the study: Donors skewed white British and female; clonal diversity was possibly underestimated.

Using immunoSEQ multiplex PCR, the repertoire was profiled, and TCRdb retains in-frame clones only, with some absent. The data show some 150,000 clones, with 85% to 95% seen just once and about 1.9% held by the top ten. For this clone: What it recognizes is unknown.

The receptor comes from an adult in good health. The sequencing used peripheral blood, collected on day 0 of AZD1222 vaccination.

CDR3 residues: CASSLARAADTQYF. CDR3 in DNA: TGCGCCAGCAGCTTGGCTAGGGCAGCAGATACGCAGTATTTT. This chain joins TRBV5-1 and TRBJ2-3; no firm D call. The CDR3 runs 14 residues. The germline CDR1 and CDR2 sequences are SGHRS and YFSETQ. V gave up 0 bases and J gave up 4 bases, with 9 bases separating them.